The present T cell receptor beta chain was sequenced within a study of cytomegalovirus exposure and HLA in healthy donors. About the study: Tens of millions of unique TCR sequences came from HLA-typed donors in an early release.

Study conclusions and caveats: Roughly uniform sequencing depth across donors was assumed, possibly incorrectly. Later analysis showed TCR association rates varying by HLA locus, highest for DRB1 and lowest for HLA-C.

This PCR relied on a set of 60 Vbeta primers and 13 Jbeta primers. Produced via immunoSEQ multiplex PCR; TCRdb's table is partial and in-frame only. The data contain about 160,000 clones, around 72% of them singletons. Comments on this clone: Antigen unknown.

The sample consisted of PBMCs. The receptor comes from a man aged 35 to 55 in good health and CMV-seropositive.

The CDR3 bases are TGCAGCGCTCGGGGAGGGGGGAGGAGTGAAAAACTGTTTTTT. It translates to CSARGGGRSEKLFF. The chain couples TRBV29-1 to TRBJ1-4, with D perhaps matching TRBD1 (6 bases). Germline V gene sequence: CDR1 SQVTM, CDR2 ANQGSEA. Trimming took off 7 bases at V and 7 bases at J, with 19 bases between the two ends. The CDR3 has 14 amino acids. Full variable domain (remainder filled in from reference TRBV29-1 and TRBJ1-4): SAVISQKPSRDICQRGTSLTIQCQVDSQVTMMFWYRQQPGQSLTLIATANQGSEATYESGFVIDKFPISRPNLTFSTLTVSNMSPEDSSIYLCSARGGGRSEKLFFGSGTQLSVL.